This T cell receptor (beta chain) was captured by sequencing in a study of T-cell memory formation after mild COVID-19. Study-level background: There were largely donor-specific TCR clusters. Study-level results: What remained unconfirmed was the SARS-CoV-2 specificity of second-wave clones peaking on day 37. Clones that got smaller from day 15 to 85 had even CD4/CD8, while clones growing later tipped toward CD4+. Shrinking CD4+ clones were chiefly CM and EM; CD8+ ones were chiefly EMRA.

V lost 3 bases and J lost 8, with 10 bases in between. The CDR3 loop spans 12 amino acids. Germline values: CDR1 SEHNR, CDR2 FQNEAQ (reference sequence). For this clonotype: Its antigen remains unidentified.

MiXCR was run by TCRdb on the 5' RACE reads, yielding one entry per CDR3 protein. The profile shows 250,000 or so distinct CDR3 sequences, 7.5% to 10% of them singletons. The sequence derives from a man aged 18 to 29 who had mild COVID-19 (a few samples of this study predate the infection). Cell type and time point are not known. Material for sequencing was PBMCs or a T cell subset sorted from them (not recorded which). The chain couples TRBV7-9 to TRBJ1-2; D gene unclear. The CDR3 bases are TGTGCCAGCAGCTTTGACGGGTTCGGCTACACCTTC. Translation gives CASSFDGFGYTF.